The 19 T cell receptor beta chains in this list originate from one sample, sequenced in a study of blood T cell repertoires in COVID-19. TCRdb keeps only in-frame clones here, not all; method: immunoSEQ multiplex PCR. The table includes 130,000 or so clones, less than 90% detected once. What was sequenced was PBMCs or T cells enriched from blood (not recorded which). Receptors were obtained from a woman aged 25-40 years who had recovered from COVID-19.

For the CDR3, the DNA is TGTGCCAGCAGTTCCCACAGGGGCAATCAGCCCCAGCATTTT. Translated, it gives CASSSHRGNQPQHF. This chain uses TRBV28 with TRBJ1-5; a possible D gene is TRBD1 (6 bases). V lost 4 bases, J lost 2 bases, and 9 bases lay in between. Germline values: CDR1 MDHEN, CDR2 SYDVKM. The CDR3 is made up of 14 amino acids. Combining the CDR3 with reference TRBV28 and TRBJ1-5 gives the whole variable domain DVKVTQSSRYLVKRTGEKVFLECVQDMDHENMFWYRQDPGLGLRLIYFSYDVKMKEKGDIPEGYSVSREKKERFSLILESASTNQTSMYLCASSSHRGNQPQHFGDGTRLSIL.

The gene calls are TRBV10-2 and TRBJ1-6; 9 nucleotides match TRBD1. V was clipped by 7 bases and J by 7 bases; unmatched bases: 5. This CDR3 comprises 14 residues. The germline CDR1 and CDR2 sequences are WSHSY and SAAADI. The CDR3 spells CASKPGQGNSPLHF. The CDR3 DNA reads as TGCGCCAGCAAGCCGGGACAGGGAAATTCACCCCTCCACTTT.

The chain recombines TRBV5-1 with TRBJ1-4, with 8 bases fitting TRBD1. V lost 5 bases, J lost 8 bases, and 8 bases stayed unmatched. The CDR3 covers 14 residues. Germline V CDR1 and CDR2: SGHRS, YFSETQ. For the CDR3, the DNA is TGCGCCAGCAGGACCGGGACAGGTGGGGAAAAACTGTTTTTT. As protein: CASRTGTGGEKLFF.

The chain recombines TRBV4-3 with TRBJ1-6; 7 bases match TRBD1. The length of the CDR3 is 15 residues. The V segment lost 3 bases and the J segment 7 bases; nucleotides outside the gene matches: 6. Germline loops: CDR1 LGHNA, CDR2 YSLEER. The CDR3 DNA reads TGCGCCAGCAGCCAGCGACAGGGTCAAAATTCACCCCTCCACTTT. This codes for CASSQRQGQNSPLHF.

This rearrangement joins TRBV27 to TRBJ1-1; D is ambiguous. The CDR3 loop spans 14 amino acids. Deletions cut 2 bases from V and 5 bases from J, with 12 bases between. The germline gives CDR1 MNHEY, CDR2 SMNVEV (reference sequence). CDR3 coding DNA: TGTGCCAGCAGTTTAAAGTCGGGGTTGACTGAAGCTTTCTTT. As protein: CASSLKSGLTEAFF.

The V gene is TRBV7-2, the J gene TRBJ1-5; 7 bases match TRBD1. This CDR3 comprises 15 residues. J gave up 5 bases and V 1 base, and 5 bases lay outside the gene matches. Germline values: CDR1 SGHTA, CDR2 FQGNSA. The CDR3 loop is CASSLGDREHQPQHF. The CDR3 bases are TGTGCCAGCAGCTTAGGAGACAGGGAACATCAGCCCCAGCATTTT.

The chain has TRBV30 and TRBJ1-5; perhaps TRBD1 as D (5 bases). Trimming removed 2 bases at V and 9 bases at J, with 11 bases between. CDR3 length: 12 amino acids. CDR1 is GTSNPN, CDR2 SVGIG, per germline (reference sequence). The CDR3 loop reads CAWSQGARPQHF. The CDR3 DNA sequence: TGTGCCTGGAGTCAAGGGGCCCGGCCCCAGCATTTT.

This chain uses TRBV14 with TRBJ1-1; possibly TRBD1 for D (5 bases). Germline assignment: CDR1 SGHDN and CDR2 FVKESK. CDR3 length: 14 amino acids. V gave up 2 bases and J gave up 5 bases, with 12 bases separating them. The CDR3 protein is CASSQHPRGTEAFF. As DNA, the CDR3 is TGTGCCAGCAGCCAACATCCCCGGGGGACTGAAGCTTTCTTT.

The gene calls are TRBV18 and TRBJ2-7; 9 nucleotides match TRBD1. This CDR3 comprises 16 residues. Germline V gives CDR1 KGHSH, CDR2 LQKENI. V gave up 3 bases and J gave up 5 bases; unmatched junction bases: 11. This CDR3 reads CASSPLPGTGFDEQYF. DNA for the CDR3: TGTGCCAGCTCACCGCTCCCCGGGACAGGGTTCGACGAGCAGTACTTC.

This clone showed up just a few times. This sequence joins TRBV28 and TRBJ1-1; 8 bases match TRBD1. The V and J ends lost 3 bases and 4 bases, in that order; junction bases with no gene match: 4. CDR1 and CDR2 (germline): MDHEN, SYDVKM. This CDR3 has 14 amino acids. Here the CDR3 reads CASSFRQGFTEAFF. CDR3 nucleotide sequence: TGTGCCAGCAGTTTCAGACAGGGGTTCACTGAAGCTTTCTTT.

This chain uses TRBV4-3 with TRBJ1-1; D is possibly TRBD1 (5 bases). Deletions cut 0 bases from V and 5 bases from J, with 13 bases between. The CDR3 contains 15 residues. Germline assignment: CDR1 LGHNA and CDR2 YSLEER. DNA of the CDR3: TGCGCCAGCAGCCAAGATCAAGGGGCAGGGACTGAAGCTTTCTTT. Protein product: CASSQDQGAGTEAFF.

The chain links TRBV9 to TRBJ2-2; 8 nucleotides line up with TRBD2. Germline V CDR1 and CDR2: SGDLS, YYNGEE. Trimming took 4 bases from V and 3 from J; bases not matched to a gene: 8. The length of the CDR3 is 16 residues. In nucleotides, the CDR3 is TGTGCCAGCAGCCCATCGGGGGGGGCGGACACCGGGGAGCTGTTTTTT. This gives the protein CASSPSGGADTGELFF.

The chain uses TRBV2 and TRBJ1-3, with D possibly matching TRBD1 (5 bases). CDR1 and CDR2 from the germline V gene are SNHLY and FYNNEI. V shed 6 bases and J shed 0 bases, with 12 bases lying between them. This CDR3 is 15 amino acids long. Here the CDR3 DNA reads TGTGCCAGCAGCCGGGACGGGAGCTCTGGAAACACCATATATTTT. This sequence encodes CASSRDGSSGNTIYF.

The CDR3 region has the DNA TGCGCCAGCAGCCCGGGGACTAGCGGGATCCAAGAGACCCAGTACTTC. It yields the protein CASSPGTSGIQETQYF. This chain links TRBV4-1 with TRBJ2-5; 13 nucleotides line up with TRBD2. V was clipped by 4 bases and J by 1 base; unmatched bases: 3. Germline V gives CDR1 MGHRA, CDR2 YSYEKL. There are 16 residues in the CDR3.

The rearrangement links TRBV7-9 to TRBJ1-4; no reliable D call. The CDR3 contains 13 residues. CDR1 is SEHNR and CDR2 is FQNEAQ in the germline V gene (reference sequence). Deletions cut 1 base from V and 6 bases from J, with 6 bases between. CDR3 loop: CASSLGQYEKLFF. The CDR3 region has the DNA TGTGCCAGCAGCTTAGGCCAGTATGAAAAACTGTTTTTT. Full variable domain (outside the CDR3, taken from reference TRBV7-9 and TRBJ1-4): DTGVSQNPRHKITKRGQNVTFRCDPISEHNRLYWYRQTLGQGPEFLTYFQNEAQLEKSRLLSDRFSAERPKGSFSTLEIQRTEQGDSAMYLCASSLGQYEKLFFGSGTQLSVL.

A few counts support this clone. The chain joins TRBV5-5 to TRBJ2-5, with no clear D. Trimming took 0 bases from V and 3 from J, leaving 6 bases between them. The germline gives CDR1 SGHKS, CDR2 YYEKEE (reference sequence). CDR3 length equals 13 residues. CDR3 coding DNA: TGTGCCAGCAGCTTGGGAGGAAAAGAGACCCAGTACTTC. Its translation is CASSLGGKETQYF.

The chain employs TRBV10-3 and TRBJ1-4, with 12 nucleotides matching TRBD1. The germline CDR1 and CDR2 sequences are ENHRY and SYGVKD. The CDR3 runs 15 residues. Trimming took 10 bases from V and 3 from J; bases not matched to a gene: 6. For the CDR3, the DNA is TGTGCCACGAGGGACAGGGGGCAGTCTAATGAAAAACTGTTTTTT. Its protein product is CATRDRGQSNEKLFF.

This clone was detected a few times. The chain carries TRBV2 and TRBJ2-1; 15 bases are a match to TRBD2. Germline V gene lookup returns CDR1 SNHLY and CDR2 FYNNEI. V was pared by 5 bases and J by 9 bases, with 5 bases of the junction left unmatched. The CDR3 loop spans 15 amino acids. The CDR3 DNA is TGTGCCAGCAGTTGGACTAGCGGGAGGGCCGGTGAGCAGTTCTTC. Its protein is CASSWTSGRAGEQFF.

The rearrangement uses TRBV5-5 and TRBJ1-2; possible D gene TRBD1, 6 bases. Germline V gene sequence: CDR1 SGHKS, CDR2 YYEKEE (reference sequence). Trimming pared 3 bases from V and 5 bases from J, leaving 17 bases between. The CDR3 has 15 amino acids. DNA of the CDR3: TGTGCCAGCAGCTCCGTGTCGGGACAAAGTTATGGCTACACCTTC. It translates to CASSSVSGQSYGYTF.